This record looks at one T cell receptor (beta chain) sequence and its context. There are 13 residues in the CDR3. Germline V gene lookup returns CDR1 SGHAT and CDR2 FQNNGV. V dropped 4 bases and J dropped 8 bases, with 14 bases sitting between them. The entry originates in a study of T cells after somatic rescue of genetic block. Measured with immunoSEQ multiplex PCR; TCRdb has only the in-frame clones, and not every one. This table has tens of thousands of clones, 70% to 90% appearing once. The chain links TRBV11-2 to TRBJ1-2; D may be TRBD1 (5 bases). The sequence was obtained from a woman aged 18-29 years. Source material: peripheral blood mononuclear cells (PBMCs). The CDR3 region is CASSSPRRGGYTF. CDR3 coding DNA: TGTGCCAGCAGCTCCCCCCGGCGGGGGGGCTACACCTTC.